This T cell receptor (beta chain) came from a study of cytomegalovirus exposure and HLA in healthy donors. In the study overall: Out of 150 million to 200 million T cells, an earlier analysis found some 110 million unique TCR beta sequences in total. Study findings and constraints: Some V segments (TRBV6-2 and TRBV6-3 among them) were excluded as indistinguishable. The authors reported that TCR beta sequences could predict HLA-A and HLA-B alleles. These predictions were accurate for most subjects in the first cohort.

The primer mix had 60 Vbeta and 13 Jbeta primers. Only in-frame clones appear in the TCRdb table, and some are missing; sequencing was by immunoSEQ multiplex PCR. In the table there are approximately 89,000 clones, more than 55% of which are singletons. This CDR3 has 11 amino acids. J was trimmed by 11 bases and V by 1 base; bases with no gene match: 4. The germline V gene encodes CDR1 GTSNPN and CDR2 SVGIG (reference sequence). Points on this clone: Its antigen is currently unknown.

The chain recombines TRBV30 with TRBJ1-1; 7 bases are a match to TRBD1. Sequencing was performed on PBMCs. This TCR derives from a woman in her 30s in good health and CMV-seropositive. DNA for the CDR3: TGTGCCTGGAGTGAAACAGGGGTCGCTTTCTTT. Amino acid sequence: CAWSETGVAFF.